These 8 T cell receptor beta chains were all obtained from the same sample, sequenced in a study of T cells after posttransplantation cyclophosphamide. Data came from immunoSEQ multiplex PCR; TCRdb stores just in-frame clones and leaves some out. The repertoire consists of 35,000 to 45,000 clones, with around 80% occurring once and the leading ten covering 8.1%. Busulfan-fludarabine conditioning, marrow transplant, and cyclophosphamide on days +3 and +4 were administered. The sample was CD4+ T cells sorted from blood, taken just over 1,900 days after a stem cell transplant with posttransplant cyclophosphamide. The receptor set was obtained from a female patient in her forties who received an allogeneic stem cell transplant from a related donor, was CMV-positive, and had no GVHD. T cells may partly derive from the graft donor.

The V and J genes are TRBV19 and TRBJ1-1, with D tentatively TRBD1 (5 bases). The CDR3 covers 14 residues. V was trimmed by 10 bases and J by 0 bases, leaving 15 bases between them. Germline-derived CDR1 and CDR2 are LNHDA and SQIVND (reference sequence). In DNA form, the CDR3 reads TGTGCCACTTCTCGGACATATATGAACACTGAAGCTTTCTTT. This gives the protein CATSRTYMNTEAFF. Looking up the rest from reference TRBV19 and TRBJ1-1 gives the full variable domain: DGGITQSPKYLFRKEGQNVTLSCEQNLNHDAMYWYRQDPGQGLRLIYYSQIVNDFQKGDIAEGYSVSREKKESFPLTVTSAQKNPTAFYLCATSRTYMNTEAFFGQGTRLTVV.

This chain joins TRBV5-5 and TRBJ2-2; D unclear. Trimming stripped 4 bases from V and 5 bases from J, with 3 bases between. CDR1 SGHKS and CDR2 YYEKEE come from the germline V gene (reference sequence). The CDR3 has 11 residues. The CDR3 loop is CASSVTGELFF. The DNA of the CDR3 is TGTGCCAGCAGCGTAACCGGGGAGCTGTTTTTT.

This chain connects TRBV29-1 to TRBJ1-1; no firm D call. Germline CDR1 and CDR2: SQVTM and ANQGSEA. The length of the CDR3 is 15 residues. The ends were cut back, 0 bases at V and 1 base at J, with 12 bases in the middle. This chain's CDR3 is CSVEDTLMSNTEAFF. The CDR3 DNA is TGCAGCGTTGAAGACACTCTCATGTCGAACACTGAAGCTTTCTTT. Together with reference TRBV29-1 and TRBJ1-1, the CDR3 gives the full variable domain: SAVISQKPSRDICQRGTSLTIQCQVDSQVTMMFWYRQQPGQSLTLIATANQGSEATYESGFVIDKFPISRPNLTFSTLTVSNMSPEDSSIYLCSVEDTLMSNTEAFFGQGTRLTVV.

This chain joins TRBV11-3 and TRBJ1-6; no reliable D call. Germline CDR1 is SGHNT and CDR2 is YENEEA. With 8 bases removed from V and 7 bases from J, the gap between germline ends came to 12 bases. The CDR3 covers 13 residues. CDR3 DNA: TGTGCCAGCTCCAAGGGAGACAATTCACCCCTCCACTTT. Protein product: CASSKGDNSPLHF.

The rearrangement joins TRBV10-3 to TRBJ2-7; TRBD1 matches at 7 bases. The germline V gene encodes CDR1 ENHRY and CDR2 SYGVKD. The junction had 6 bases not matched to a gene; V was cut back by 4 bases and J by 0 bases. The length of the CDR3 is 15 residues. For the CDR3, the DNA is TGTGCCATCAGTGCAGACAGGGCAAGCTCCTACGAGCAGTACTTC. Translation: CAISADRASSYEQYF.

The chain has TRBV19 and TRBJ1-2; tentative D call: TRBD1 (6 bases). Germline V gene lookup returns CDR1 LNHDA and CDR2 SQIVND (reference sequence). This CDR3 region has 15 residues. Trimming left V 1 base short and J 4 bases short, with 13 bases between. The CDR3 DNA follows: TGTGCCAGTAGTATAGCCTGGGGGCGCGGCTATGGCTACACCTTC. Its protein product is CASSIAWGRGYGYTF.

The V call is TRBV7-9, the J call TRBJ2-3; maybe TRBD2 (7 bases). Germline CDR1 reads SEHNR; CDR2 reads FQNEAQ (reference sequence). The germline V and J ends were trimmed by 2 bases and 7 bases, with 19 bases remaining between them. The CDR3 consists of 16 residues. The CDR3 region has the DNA TGTGCCAGCAGCTTACTATTCAGTGGGGGGGCCAATACGCAGTATTTT. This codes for CASSLLFSGGANTQYF.

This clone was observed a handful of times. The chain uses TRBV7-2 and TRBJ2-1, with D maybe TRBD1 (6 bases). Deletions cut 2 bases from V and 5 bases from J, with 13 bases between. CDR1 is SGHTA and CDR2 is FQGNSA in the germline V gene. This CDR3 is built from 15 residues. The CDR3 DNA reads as TGTGCCAGCAGCTTATACCAGGGGCTAGACAATGAGCAGTTCTTC. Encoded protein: CASSLYQGLDNEQFF. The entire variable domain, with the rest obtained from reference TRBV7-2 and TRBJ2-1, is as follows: GAGVSQSPSNKVTEKGKDVELRCDPISGHTALYWYRQSLGQGLEFLIYFQGNSAPDKSGLPSDRFSAERTGGSVSTLTIQRTQQEDSAVYLCASSLYQGLDNEQFFGPGTRLTVL.